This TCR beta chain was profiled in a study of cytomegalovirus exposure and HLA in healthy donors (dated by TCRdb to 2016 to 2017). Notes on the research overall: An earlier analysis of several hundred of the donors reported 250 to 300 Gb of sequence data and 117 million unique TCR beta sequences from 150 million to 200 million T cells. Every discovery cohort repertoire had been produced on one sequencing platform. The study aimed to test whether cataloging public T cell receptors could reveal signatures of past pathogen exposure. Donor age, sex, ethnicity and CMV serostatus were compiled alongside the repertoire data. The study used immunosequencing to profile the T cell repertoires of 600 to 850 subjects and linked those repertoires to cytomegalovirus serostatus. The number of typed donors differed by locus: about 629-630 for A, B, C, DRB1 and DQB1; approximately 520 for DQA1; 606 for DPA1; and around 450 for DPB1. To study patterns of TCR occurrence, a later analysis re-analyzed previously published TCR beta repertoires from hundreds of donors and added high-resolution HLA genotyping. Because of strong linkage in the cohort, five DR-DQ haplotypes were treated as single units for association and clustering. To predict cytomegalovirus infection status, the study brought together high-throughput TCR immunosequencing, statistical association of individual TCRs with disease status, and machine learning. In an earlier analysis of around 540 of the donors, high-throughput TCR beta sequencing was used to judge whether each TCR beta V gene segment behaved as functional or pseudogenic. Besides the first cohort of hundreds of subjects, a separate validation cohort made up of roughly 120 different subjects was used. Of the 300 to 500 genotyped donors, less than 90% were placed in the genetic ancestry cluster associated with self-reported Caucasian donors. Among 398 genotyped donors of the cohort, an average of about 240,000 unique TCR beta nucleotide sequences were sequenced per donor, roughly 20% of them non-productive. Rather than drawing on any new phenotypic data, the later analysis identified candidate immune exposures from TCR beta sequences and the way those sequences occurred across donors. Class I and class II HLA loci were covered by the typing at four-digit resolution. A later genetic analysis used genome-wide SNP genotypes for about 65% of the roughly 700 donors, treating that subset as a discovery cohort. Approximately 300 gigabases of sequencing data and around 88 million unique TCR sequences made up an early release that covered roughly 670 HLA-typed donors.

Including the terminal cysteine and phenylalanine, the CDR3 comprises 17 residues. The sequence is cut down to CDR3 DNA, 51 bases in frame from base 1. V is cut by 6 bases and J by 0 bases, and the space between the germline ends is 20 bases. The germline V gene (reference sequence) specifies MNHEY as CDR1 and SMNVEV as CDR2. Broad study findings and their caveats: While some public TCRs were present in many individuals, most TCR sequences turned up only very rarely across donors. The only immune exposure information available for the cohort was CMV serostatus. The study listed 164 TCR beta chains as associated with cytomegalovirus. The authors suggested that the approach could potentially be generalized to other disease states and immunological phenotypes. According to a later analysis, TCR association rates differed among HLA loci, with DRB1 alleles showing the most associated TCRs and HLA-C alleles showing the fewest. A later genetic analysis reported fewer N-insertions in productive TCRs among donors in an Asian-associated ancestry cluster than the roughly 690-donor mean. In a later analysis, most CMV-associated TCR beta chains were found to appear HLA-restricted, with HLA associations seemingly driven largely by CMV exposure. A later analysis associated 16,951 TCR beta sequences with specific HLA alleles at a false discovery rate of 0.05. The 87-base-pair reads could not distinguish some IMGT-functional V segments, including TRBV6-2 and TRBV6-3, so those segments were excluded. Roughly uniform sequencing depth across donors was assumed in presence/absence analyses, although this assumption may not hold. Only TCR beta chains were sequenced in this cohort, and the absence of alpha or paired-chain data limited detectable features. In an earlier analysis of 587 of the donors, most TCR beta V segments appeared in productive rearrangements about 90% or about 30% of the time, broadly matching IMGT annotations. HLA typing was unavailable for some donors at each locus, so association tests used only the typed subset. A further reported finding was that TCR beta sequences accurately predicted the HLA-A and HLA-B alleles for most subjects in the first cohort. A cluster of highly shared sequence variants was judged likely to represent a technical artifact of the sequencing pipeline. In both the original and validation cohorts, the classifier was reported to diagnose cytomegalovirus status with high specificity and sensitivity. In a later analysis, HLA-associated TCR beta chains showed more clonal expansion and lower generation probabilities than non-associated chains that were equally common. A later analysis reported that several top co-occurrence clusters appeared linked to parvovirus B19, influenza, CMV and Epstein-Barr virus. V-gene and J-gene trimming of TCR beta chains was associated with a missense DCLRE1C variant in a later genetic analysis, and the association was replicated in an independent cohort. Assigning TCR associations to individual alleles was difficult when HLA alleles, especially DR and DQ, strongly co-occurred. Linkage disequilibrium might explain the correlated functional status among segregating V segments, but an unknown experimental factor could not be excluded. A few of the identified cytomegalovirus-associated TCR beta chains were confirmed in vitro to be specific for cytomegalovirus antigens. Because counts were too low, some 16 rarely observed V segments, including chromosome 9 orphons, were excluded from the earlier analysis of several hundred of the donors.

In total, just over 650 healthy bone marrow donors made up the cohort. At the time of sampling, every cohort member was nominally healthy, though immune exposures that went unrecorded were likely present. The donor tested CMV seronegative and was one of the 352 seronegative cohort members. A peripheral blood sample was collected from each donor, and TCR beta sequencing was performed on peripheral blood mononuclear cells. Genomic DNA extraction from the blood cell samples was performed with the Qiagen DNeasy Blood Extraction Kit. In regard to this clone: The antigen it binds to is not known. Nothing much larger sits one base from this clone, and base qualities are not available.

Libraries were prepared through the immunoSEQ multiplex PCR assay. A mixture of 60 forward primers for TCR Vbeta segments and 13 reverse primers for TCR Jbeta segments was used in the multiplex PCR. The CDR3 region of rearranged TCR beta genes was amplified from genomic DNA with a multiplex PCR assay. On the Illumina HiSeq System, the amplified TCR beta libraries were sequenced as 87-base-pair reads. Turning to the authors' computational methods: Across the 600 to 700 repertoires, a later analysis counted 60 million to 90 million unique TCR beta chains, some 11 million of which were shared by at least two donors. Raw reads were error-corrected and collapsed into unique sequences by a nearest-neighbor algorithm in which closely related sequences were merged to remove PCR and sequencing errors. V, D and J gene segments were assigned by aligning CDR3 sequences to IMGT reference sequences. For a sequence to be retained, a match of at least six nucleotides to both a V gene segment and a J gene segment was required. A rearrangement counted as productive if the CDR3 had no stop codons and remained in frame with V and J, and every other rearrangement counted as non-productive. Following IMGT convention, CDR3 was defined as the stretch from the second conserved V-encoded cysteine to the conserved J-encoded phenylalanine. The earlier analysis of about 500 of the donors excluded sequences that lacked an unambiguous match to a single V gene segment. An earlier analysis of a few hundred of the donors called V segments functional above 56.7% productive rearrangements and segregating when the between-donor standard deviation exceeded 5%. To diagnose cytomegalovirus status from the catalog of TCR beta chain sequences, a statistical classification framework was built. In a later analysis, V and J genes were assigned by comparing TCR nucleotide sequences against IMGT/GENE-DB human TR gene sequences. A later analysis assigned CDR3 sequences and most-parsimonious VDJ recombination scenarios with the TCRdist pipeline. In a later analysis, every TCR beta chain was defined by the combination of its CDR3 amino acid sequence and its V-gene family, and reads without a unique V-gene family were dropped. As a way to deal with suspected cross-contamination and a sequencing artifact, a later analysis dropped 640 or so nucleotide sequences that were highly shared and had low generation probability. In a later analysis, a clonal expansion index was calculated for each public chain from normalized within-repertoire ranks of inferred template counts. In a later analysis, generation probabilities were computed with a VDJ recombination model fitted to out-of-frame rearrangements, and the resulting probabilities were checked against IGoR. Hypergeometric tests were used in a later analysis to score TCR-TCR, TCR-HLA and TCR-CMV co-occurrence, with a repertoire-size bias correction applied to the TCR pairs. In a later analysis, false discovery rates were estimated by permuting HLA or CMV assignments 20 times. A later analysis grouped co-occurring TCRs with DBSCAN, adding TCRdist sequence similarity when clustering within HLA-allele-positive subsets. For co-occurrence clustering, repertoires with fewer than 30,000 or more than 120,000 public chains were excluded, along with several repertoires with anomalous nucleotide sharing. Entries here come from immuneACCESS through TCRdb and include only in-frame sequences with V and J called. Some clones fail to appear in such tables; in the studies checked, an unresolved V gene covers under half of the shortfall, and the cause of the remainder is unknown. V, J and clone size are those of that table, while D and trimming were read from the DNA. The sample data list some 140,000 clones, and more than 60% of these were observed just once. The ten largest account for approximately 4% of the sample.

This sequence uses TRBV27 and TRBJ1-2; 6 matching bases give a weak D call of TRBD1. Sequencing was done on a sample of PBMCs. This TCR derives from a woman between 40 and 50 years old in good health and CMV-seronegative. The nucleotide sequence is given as TGTGCCAGCAGATTAGGAGGACGGCCAGGGGCTAACTATGGCTACACCTTC. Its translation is CASRLGGRPGANYGYTF.